The T cell receptor beta chain described here comes from a study of shared clonotypes between healthy human individuals. The data were produced by immunoSEQ multiplex PCR, yet TCRdb's version contains in-frame clones alone and is incomplete. The sample consists of around 450,000 clones, 75% to 85% of them appearing once. The CDR3 runs to 16 residues. Trimming pared 4 bases from V and 0 bases from J, leaving 17 bases between. Germline assignment: CDR1 SGHTS and CDR2 YDEGEE. Sequenced material: PBMCs. The receptor comes from a woman between 35 and 50 years old in good health. Some clones in this sample may be carry-over from other donors' samples. The V gene is TRBV5-8, the J gene TRBJ2-7; possible D gene TRBD2, 6 bases. In DNA form, the CDR3 reads TGTGCCAGCAGCACTGCTTCTAGCGTCCCCTCCTACGAGCAGTACTTC. Amino acids: CASSTASSVPSYEQYF.